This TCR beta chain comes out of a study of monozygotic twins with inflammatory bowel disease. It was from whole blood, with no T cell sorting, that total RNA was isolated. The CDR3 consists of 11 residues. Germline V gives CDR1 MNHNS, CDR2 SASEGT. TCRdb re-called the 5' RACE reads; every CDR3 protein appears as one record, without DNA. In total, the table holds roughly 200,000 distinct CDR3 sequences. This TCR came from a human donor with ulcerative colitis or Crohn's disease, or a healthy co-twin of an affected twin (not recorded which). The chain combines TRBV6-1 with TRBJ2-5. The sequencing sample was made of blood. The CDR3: CASSKRETQYF.